The subject of this entry is one TCR beta chain. TCR beta CDR3 regions were amplified from RNA. An initial round of RT-PCR targeting the TCR CDR3 relied on the HTBI primer set. In TCRdb, the multiplex PCR reads were re-called with MiXCR into one record per CDR3 protein. The table has hundreds of thousands of distinct CDR3 sequences, around 13% seen once. V lost 5 bases and J lost 4; bases outside the gene matches: 5. The CDR3 runs 15 residues. Germline CDR1 SEHNR, CDR2 FQNEAQ (reference sequence). The sample originates from a study of T cells in Graves' hyperthyroidism and ophthalmopathy. Aged 18 to 65, the patients had hyperthyroidism that was newly diagnosed and had lasted under 2 months. Based on clinical symptoms, serum thyroxine and TRAb, thyroid ultrasound and orbital computed tomography, diagnoses were reached.

The receptor was isolated from a woman between 18 and 30 years old with Graves' hyperthyroidism. The sequencing input was blood. The chain joins TRBV7-9 to TRBJ2-5; 12 nucleotides match TRBD1. The chain's CDR3 is CASSGGQGARETQYF. The CDR3, as DNA: TGTGCCAGCAGCGGGGGACAGGGGGCAAGAGAGACCCAGTACTTC.